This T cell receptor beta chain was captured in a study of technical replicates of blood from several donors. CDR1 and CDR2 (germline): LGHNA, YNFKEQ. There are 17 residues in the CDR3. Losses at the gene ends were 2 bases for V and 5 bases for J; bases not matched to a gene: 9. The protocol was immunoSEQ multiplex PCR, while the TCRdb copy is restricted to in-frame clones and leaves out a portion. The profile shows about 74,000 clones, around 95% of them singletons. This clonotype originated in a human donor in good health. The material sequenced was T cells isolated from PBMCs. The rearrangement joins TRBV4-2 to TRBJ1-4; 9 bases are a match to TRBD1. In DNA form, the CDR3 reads TGTGCCAGCAGCCAACCAAGCCCGGGACAGGGAAATGAAAAACTGTTTTTT. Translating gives CASSQPSPGQGNEKLFF.